This TCR beta chain appears in the sequencing data of a study of cytomegalovirus exposure and HLA in healthy donors. It was with 60 Vbeta and 13 Jbeta primers that the PCR ran. Sequencing was performed with immunoSEQ multiplex PCR; in TCRdb, only in-frame clones are kept and a portion is missing. The repertoire holds roughly 170,000 clones, with 65% to 90% as singletons. CDR1 and CDR2 from the germline V gene are SEHNR and FQNEAQ (reference sequence). V gave up 5 bases and J gave up 3 bases; unmatched junction bases: 14. The CDR3 is 19 residues long. Sequencing was done on a sample of PBMCs. The source is a girl aged 2 to 10 in good health and CMV-seropositive. The chain links TRBV7-9 to TRBJ2-1; TRBD2 agrees at 12 bases. DNA for the CDR3: TGTGCCAGCAGCGCGTCGGGGGCTAGCGGGAGGGGGGACTACAATGAGCAGTTCTTC. Translated, it gives CASSASGASGRGDYNEQFF.